One and the same sample provided the 5 T cell receptor beta chains below, sequenced in a study of T cell responses to AZD1222 COVID-19 vaccine. Only in-frame clones appear in the TCRdb table, and some are missing; sequencing was by immunoSEQ multiplex PCR. The sample includes approximately 150,000 clones, 89% seen only once; the top ten take 5.1%. The specimen comprised peripheral blood, sampled on day 0 of AZD1222 vaccination. The source is an adult in good health.

V is TRBV10-2 and J is TRBJ2-7; 7 bases are shared with TRBD2. There are 13 residues in the CDR3. CDR1 WSHSY and CDR2 SAAADI come from the germline V gene. Trimming removed 8 bases from V and 6 bases from J; junction bases left unmatched: 10. The CDR3 sequence is CASGASGKSEQYF. The CDR3 region has the DNA TGCGCCAGCGGCGCTAGCGGAAAGAGCGAGCAGTACTTC.

The rearrangement uses TRBV7-8 and TRBJ2-7; a weak D match, TRBD2 (6 bases). Trimming stripped 5 bases from V and 7 bases from J, with 12 bases between. This CDR3 is 12 amino acids long. Germline CDR1 is SGHVS and CDR2 is FQNEAQ. CDR3 protein: CASSRGTPEQYF. In nucleotides, the CDR3 is TGTGCCAGCAGCCGCGGGACGCCGGAGCAGTACTTC.

This clone appeared a single time. The J gene is TRBJ1-5, the V gene TRBV6-2 or TRBV6-3; D possibly corresponds to TRBD1 (5 bases). The CDR3 loop spans 16 amino acids. Germline CDR1 and CDR2: MNHEY and SVGEGT. V was pared by 5 bases and J by 7 bases, with 21 bases between. CDR3 bases: TGTGCCAGCAGTACCCGACTTGGGGGACTACGGCAGCCCCAGCATTTT. It is translated as CASSTRLGGLRQPQHF.

The genes are TRBV3-1 (or the pseudogene TRBV3-2) and TRBJ2-2; D remains ambiguous. Germline-derived CDR1 and CDR2 are LGHDT and YNNKEL (reference sequence). The CDR3 contains 15 residues. Trimming left V 1 base short and J 0 bases short, with 6 bases between. This chain's CDR3 is CASSQASANTGELFF. As DNA, the CDR3 is TGTGCCAGCAGCCAAGCCAGCGCGAACACCGGGGAGCTGTTTTTT.

The rearrangement links TRBV18 to TRBJ1-1, with 9 bases fitting TRBD1. The germline V gene has CDR1 KGHSH and CDR2 LQKENI. V was pared by 3 bases and J by 1 base, with 6 bases of the junction left unmatched. This CDR3 spans 16 amino acids. CDR3: CASSPDRGTRNTEAFF. In nucleotides, the CDR3 is TGTGCCAGCTCACCGGACAGGGGCACCCGGAACACTGAAGCTTTCTTT.